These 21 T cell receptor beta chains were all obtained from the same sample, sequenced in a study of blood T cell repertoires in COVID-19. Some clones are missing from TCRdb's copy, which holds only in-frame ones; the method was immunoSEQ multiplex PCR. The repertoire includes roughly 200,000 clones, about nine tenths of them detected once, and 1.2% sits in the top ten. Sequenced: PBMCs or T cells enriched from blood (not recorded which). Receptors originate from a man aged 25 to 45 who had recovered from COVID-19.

CDR3 protein: CASEPGRGPLGMNTEAFF. The CDR3 nucleotides are TGCGCCAGCGAACCGGGCAGGGGGCCTTTGGGGATGAACACTGAAGCTTTCTTT. The chain employs TRBV5-1 and TRBJ1-1; 8 bases fit TRBD1. V lost 7 bases and J lost 0; bases outside the gene matches: 17. Germline-derived CDR1 and CDR2 are SGHRS and YFSETQ. This CDR3 spans 18 amino acids. Drawing the rest from reference TRBV5-1 and TRBJ1-1, the complete variable domain is KAGVTQTPRYLIKTRGQQVTLSCSPISGHRSVSWYQQTPGQGLQFLFEYFSETQRNKGNFPGRFSGRQFSNSRSEMNVSTLELGDSALYLCASEPGRGPLGMNTEAFFGQGTRLTVV.

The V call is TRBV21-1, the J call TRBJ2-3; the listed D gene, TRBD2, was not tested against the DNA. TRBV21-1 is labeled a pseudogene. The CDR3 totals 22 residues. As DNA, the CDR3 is TGTGCCAGCAGCAAAATTGGTTTTGAGGGGTCTTATGAGCGGGGTTATCAAGATACGCAGTATTTT. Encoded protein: CASSKIGFEGSYERGYQDTQYF.

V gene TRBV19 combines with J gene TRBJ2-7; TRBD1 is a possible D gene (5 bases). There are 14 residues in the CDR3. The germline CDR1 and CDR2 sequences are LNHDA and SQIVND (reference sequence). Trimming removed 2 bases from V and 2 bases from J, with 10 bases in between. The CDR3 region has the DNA TGTGCCAGTAGTATAACAGGTGCCCCCTACGAGCAGTACTTC. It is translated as CASSITGAPYEQYF.

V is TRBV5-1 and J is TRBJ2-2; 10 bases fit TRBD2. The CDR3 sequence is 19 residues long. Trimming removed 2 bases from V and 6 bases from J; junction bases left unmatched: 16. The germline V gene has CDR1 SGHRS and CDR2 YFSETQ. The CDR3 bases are TGCGCCAGCAGCTTCAGTCACCTTAGCGGGGGGCTGGGAGCCGGGGAGCTGTTTTTT. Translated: CASSFSHLSGGLGAGELFF.

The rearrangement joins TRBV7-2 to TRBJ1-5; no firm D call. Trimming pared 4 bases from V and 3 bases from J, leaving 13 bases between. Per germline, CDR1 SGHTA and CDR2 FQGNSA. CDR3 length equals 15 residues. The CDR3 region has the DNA TGTGCCAGCAGCTCGAGCGGACGGAACAATCAGCCCCAGCATTTT. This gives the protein CASSSSGRNNQPQHF.

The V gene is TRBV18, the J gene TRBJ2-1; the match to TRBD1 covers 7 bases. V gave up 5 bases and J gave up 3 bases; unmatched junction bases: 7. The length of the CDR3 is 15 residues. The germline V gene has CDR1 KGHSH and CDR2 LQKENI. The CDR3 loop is CASSVTGINYNEQFF. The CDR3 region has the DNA TGTGCCAGCTCAGTGACAGGGATTAACTACAATGAGCAGTTCTTC.

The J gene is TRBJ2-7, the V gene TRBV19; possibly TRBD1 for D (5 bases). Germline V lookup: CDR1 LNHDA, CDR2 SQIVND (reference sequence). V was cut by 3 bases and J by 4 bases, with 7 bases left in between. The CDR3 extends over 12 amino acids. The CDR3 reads CASSMTEYEQYF. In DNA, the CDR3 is TGTGCCAGTAGTATGACAGAATACGAGCAGTACTTC.

The CDR3, as DNA: TGTGCCAGCAGCTTACCACTGGGACAGGGGGCGGACACCGGGGAGCTGTTTTTT. It yields the protein CASSLPLGQGADTGELFF. The chain carries TRBV7-2 and TRBJ2-2; 12 bases are a match to TRBD1. V dropped 2 bases and J dropped 3; count of bases not matched to a gene: 7. This CDR3 is built from 18 residues. Germline V lookup: CDR1 SGHTA, CDR2 FQGNSA.

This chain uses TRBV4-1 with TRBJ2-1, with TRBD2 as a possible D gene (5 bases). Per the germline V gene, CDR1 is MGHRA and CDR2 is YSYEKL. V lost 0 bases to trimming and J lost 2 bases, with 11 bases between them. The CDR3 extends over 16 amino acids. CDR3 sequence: CASSQDRGPTYNEQFF. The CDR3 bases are TGCGCCAGCAGCCAAGATCGCGGGCCTACCTACAATGAGCAGTTCTTC.

In DNA form, the CDR3 reads TGTGCCAGCAGCTCCGGGGGCTATGGCTACACCTTC. This gives the protein CASSSGGYGYTF. The genes are TRBV11-2 and TRBJ1-2, with a possible D match to TRBD1 (5 bases). V lost 4 bases and J lost 4, with 7 bases in between. There are 12 residues in the CDR3. Germline CDR1 SGHAT, CDR2 FQNNGV.

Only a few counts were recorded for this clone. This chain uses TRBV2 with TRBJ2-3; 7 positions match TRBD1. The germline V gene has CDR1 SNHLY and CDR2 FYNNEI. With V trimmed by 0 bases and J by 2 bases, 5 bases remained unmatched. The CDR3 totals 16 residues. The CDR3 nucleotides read TGTGCCAGCAGTGAAGCAAAAGGGGGCGCCACAGATACGCAGTATTTT. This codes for CASSEAKGGATDTQYF. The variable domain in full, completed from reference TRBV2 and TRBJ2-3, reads EPEVTQTPSHQVTQMGQEVILRCVPISNHLYFYWYRQILGQKVEFLVSFYNNEISEKSEIFDDQFSVERPDGSNFTLKIRSTKLEDSAMYFCASSEAKGGATDTQYFGPGTRLTVL.

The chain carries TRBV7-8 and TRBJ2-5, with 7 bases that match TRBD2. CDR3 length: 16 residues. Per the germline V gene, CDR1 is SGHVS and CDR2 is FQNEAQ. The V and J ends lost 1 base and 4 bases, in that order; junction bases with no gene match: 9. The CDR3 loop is CASSLGWGGRAETQYF. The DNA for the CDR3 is TGTGCCAGCAGCTTAGGGTGGGGGGGTCGTGCAGAGACCCAGTACTTC.

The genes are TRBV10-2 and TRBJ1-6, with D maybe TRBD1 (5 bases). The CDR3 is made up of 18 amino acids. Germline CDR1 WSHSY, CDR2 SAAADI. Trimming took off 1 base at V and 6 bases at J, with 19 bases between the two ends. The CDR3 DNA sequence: TGCGCCAGCAGTGAGTACCCCTCGCACCGGGGGGGTAATTCACCCCTCCACTTT. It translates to CASSEYPSHRGGNSPLHF.

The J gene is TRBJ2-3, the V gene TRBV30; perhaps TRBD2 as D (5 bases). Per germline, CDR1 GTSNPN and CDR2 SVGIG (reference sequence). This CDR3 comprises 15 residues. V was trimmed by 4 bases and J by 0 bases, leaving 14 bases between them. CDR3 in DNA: TGTGCCTGGAACGGTGGGAGTGCGAGCACAGATACGCAGTATTTT. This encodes CAWNGGSASTDTQYF. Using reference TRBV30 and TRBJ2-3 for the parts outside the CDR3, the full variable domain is SQTIHQWPATLVQPVGSPLSLECTVEGTSNPNLYWYRQAAGRGLQLLFYSVGIGQISSEVPQNLSASRPQDRQFILSSKKLLLSDSGFYLCAWNGGSASTDTQYFGPGTRLTVL.

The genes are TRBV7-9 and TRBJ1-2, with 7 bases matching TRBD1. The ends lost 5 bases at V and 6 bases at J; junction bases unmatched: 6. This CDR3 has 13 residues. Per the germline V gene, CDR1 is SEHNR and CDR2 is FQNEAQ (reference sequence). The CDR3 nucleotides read TGTGCCAGCAGCCTAGACAGGGAAGATGGCTACACCTTC. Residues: CASSLDREDGYTF.

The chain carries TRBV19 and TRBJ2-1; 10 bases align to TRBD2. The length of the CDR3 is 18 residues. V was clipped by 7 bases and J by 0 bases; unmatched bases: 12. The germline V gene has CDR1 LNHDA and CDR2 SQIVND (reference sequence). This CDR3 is CASKARSGRGSSYNEQFF. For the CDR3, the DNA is TGTGCCAGTAAAGCTCGGAGCGGGAGGGGCAGCTCCTACAATGAGCAGTTCTTC.

This CDR3 is CASSTQTAMNTEAFF. The DNA for the CDR3 is TGTGCCAGTAGTACCCAGACAGCGATGAACACTGAAGCTTTCTTT. V gene TRBV19 combines with J gene TRBJ1-1, with D possibly TRBD1 on 5 matching bases. Germline V CDR1 and CDR2: LNHDA, SQIVND (reference sequence). CDR3 length: 15 residues. Trimming removed 4 bases at V and 0 bases at J, with 12 bases between.

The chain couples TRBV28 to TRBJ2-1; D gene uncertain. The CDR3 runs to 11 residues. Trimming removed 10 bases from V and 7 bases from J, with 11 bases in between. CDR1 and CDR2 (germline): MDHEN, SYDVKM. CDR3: CATEVPNEQFF. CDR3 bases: TGTGCCACAGAGGTCCCTAATGAGCAGTTCTTC.

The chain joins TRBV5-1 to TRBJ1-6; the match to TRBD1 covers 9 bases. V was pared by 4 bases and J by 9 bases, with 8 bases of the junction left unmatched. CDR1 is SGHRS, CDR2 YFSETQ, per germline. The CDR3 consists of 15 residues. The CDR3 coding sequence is TGCGCCAGCAGCCCGGGGGGGACAGGGAGTTCACCCCTCCACTTT. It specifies CASSPGGTGSSPLHF.

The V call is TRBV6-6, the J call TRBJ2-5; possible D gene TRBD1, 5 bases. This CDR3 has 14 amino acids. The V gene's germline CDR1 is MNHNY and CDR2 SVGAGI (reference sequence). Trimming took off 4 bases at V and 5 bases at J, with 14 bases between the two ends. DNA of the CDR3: TGTGCCAGCAGTTTATCAGGGAAGTGGGAGACCCAGTACTTC. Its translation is CASSLSGKWETQYF.

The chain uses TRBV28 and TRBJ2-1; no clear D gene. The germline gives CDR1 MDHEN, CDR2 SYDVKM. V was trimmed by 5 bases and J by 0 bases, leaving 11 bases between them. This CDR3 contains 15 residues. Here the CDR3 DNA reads TGTGCCAGCAGTATGACTCCCCCCTCCTACAATGAGCAGTTCTTC. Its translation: CASSMTPPSYNEQFF.